This T cell receptor (beta chain) was observed in a study of high-grade serous ovarian cancer treatment subgroups. The overall study: Each sample yielded on average roughly 7,500 unique TCR beta rearrangements from roughly 15,000 reads. Findings of the study overall: Spatial context was lost because tumors were sequenced in bulk. Repertoire similarity ranged about 0.11 to 0.8 between tumors of one patient.

Tumor tissue was taken before any definitive surgery or chemotherapy was given. As regards this clone: Its cognate antigen is unknown.

The assay was immunoSEQ multiplex PCR, and TCRdb's table has in-frame clones only and misses some. Here the sample spans 10,000 or so clones, about three quarters being singletons. This TCR derives from a human donor with high-grade serous ovarian cancer. The sequenced sample consisted of tumor tissue.

CDR3 nucleotide sequence: TGTGCCAGCAGCTTGCGGCCAGGAGGGTTCGCAGATACGCAGTATTTT. Amino acid sequence: CASSLRPGGFADTQYF. The V and J genes are TRBV11-3 and TRBJ2-3; TRBD2 might be the D (6 bases). This CDR3 is 16 amino acids long. CDR1 is SGHNT, CDR2 YENEEA, per germline. V shed 3 bases and J shed 4 bases, with 17 bases lying between them.